This TCR beta chain originates from a study of somatic mutations in cytotoxic T cells in rheumatoid arthritis. The wider study: Immediately following diagnosis and ahead of any treatment, patient blood (under 31 ml EDTA) was drawn.

As concerns this clone: Its cognate antigen is unknown.

Profiled with immunoSEQ multiplex PCR; TCRdb holds only in-frame clones, not every one. The sample includes about 15,000 clones, approximately 77% of them seen just once. Overall study results and limits: With age, CD8+ clonality increased in rheumatoid arthritis patients, whereas no such increase appeared in healthy controls. About an eighth of the roughly 60 patients had a largest CD8+ clone above 20% of CD8+ cells.

Germline-derived CDR1 and CDR2 are LNHDA and SQIVND (reference sequence). This CDR3 has 14 amino acids. Trimming removed 3 bases at V and 0 bases at J, with 8 bases between. Isolating CD4+ and CD8+ cells involved positive magnetic bead selection on an AutoMACS. Their purity was then checked by flow cytometry. The J gene is TRBJ1-1, the V gene TRBV19; D not certain. Specimen: CD8+ T cells sorted from blood. The sequence was obtained from an adult with rheumatoid arthritis. The DNA of the CDR3 is TGTGCCAGTAGTATCGGGCAGATGAACACTGAAGCTTTCTTT. It is translated as CASSIGQMNTEAFF.